This record covers a single T cell receptor beta chain. Its antigen remains unknown. This specimen comes from a study of Graves' ophthalmopathy and Graves' hyperthyroidism. General study points: Appearing in blood as well were most expanded thyroid clonotypes above 0.001 frequency.

The CDR3 has 12 residues. Germline V gene data show CDR1 as SNHLY and CDR2 as FYNNEI. V gave up 6 bases and J gave up 6 bases, with 12 bases separating them. Using RNA transcripts, the TCR beta CDR3 regions were amplified. Investigators did first-round RT-PCR with HTBI primers, then second-round multiplex PCR. From the multiplex PCR reads, TCRdb called clonotypes with MiXCR, one entry per CDR3 protein. The profile shows 900,000 to 1,200,000 distinct CDR3 sequences, 35% to 40% of them singletons. Exclusion applied to patients with other autoimmune diseases, uncontrolled infections, pregnancy or lactation.

Sequenced: peripheral blood or thyroid tissue (not recorded which). The TCR comes from an adult man with Graves' hyperthyroidism. V gene TRBV2 combines with J gene TRBJ2-7; D is uncertain. CDR3 sequence (DNA): TGTGCCAGCAGGAGATACATGGGCGAGCAGTACTTC. Encoded protein: CASRRYMGEQYF.